This T cell receptor (beta chain) was captured by sequencing in a study of beta chain features in type 1 diabetes. General study results and limits: A moderate, significant TCRB CDR3 shortening appeared in type 1 diabetes across four CD4+ subsets.

CDR1 MNHEY and CDR2 SVGAGI come from the germline V gene. There are 13 residues in the CDR3. With 0 bases removed from V and 7 bases from J, the gap between germline ends came to 10 bases. Sequencing targeted expressed TCRB transcripts, as all isolated RNA had been reverse transcribed. This table comes from immunoSEQ multiplex PCR, and its TCRdb copy is limited to in-frame clones, with some not included. Among roughly 140,000 clones listed, over 9% were seen once. Only a few counts were recorded for this clone. What it binds is not known. The clonotype originates from a man aged 30-40 years with type 1 diabetes. The sequenced material came from central memory CD4+ T cells from blood. V gene TRBV6-5 combines with J gene TRBJ2-7; D unresolved. CDR3 protein: CASSYSYGYEQYF. CDR3 nucleotides: TGTGCCAGCAGTTACTCGTACGGGTATGAGCAGTACTTC.